The T cell receptor beta chain under discussion was sequenced for a study of identical twins. TCRdb reprocessed the 5' RACE reads with MiXCR, giving one entry per CDR3 protein. The sample lists 510,000 or so distinct CDR3 sequences, roughly 15% occurring once. In the case of this clonotype: What it binds is not known.

Findings and caveats of the study: Carriage of fewer insertions was seen in abundant cord blood beta clonotypes, whereas memory repertoires showed none. Where beta out-of-frame sequences were concerned, excess twin sharing was weaker.

The CDR3 totals 14 residues. Trimming pared 3 bases from V and 8 bases from J, leaving 11 bases between. These sequences were also reported in another study, on yellow fever vaccine responses in identical twins.

The gene calls are TRBV12-3 or TRBV12-4 and TRBJ1-6, with D possibly TRBD1 on 5 matching bases. The sequence was obtained from a young woman in good health. Sequencing input: CD4+ T cells sorted from blood. In DNA, the CDR3 is TGTGCCAGCAGTTTTTCGGGAGGGGATTCACCCCTCCACTTT. Its translation: CASSFSGGDSPLHF.